These 7 T cell receptor beta chains originate from one sample sequenced in a study of T cell responses to AZD1222 COVID-19 vaccine. Produced via immunoSEQ multiplex PCR; TCRdb's table is partial and in-frame only. The sample gives 130,000 to 150,000 clones, around 90% of which show up once; about 3% is in the top ten. Sequenced material: peripheral blood, taken on day 0 of AZD1222 vaccination. The receptors were gathered from an adult in good health.

The chain employs TRBV9 and TRBJ2-7; 12 nucleotides agree with TRBD2. The CDR3 is 15 residues long. Unmatched junction bases numbered 4, after V lost 3 bases and J lost 3 bases. CDR1 SGDLS and CDR2 YYNGEE come from the germline V gene. Here the CDR3 DNA reads TGTGCCAGCAGCGCCCGACTAGCGGGAGTCTACGAGCAGTACTTC. Residues: CASSARLAGVYEQYF.

The sample holds one count of this clone. This chain joins TRBV5-1 and TRBJ2-7; D is possibly TRBD2 (5 bases). Germline values: CDR1 SGHRS, CDR2 YFSETQ. V was pared by 3 bases and J by 6 bases, with 10 bases between. The CDR3 spans 12 residues. CDR3 sequence (DNA): TGCGCCAGCAGCTCCAGAGGGAGCGAGCAGTACTTC. It yields the protein CASSSRGSEQYF. Filled out from reference TRBV5-1 and TRBJ2-7, the complete variable domain reads KAGVTQTPRYLIKTRGQQVTLSCSPISGHRSVSWYQQTPGQGLQFLFEYFSETQRNKGNFPGRFSGRQFSNSRSEMNVSTLELGDSALYLCASSSRGSEQYFGPGTRLTVT.

The chain joins TRBV12-3 or TRBV12-4 to TRBJ1-5; D might be TRBD1 (6 bases). The germline V and J ends were trimmed by 7 bases and 3 bases, with 10 bases remaining between them. There are 13 residues in the CDR3. The CDR3 DNA reads as TGTGCCAGCACGGACAGCTCCAATCAGCCCCAGCATTTT. It encodes CASTDSSNQPQHF.

This sequence joins TRBV29-1 and TRBJ1-3; D call uncertain. The germline V gene encodes CDR1 SQVTM and CDR2 ANQGSEA. The CDR3 spans 12 residues. With 5 bases removed from V and 7 bases from J, the gap between germline ends came to 12 bases. CDR3 sequence: CSVRGPGNTIYF. The CDR3 nucleotides are TGCAGCGTTAGAGGACCGGGGAACACCATATATTTT.

This clone was seen a few times. The rearrangement joins TRBV5-1 to TRBJ2-7; D may be TRBD1 (5 bases). This CDR3 is 12 amino acids long. Trimming removed 5 bases at V and 7 bases at J, with 13 bases between. From germline, CDR1 is SGHRS and CDR2 YFSETQ. CDR3 region: CASRDTAGEQYF. In DNA form, the CDR3 reads TGCGCCAGCAGGGACACTGCCGGGGAGCAGTACTTC.

V gene TRBV12-5 combines with J gene TRBJ1-5, with D perhaps TRBD1 (6 bases). The CDR3 totals 20 residues. V was clipped by 0 bases and J by 2 bases, with 23 bases between them. Germline V gene lookup returns CDR1 LGHNT and CDR2 FRNRAP. CDR3 in amino acids: CASGLVGGGRGFMGNQPQHF. CDR3 in DNA: TGTGCTAGTGGTTTGGTCGGGGGGGGCCGCGGGTTTATGGGCAATCAGCCCCAGCATTTT.

This chain links TRBV2 with TRBJ2-7; no firm D call. V was pared by 8 bases and J by 2 bases, with 7 bases between. The CDR3 loop spans 11 amino acids. Per germline, CDR1 SNHLY and CDR2 FYNNEI. DNA of the CDR3: TGTGCCAGCGTCAATCCCTACGAGCAGTACTTC. This translates into CASVNPYEQYF.